This T cell receptor (beta chain) was sequenced during a study of blood T cell repertoires in COVID-19. Study details: Acute-phase and convalescent COVID-19 samples originated in the United States, Italy and Spain. Nucleic acid was either cDNA or gDNA, and it came from T cells, B-cell-depleted T cells, or PBMCs.

Only in-frame clones appear in the TCRdb table, and some are missing; sequencing was by immunoSEQ multiplex PCR. The profile shows some 150,000 clones, over 70% of them singletons. This CDR3 has 16 residues. V shed 1 base and J shed 4 bases, with 16 bases lying between them. Germline V gives CDR1 MNHNS, CDR2 SASEGT. The material sequenced was peripheral blood. This receptor was taken from a man aged 50 to 60 who had recovered from COVID-19. This rearrangement joins TRBV6-1 to TRBJ1-2; perhaps TRBD1 as D (5 bases). CDR3 amino acids: CASSEGWGLTSYGYTF. The DNA of the CDR3 is TGTGCCAGCAGTGAAGGCTGGGGACTCACGAGCTATGGCTACACCTTC.